The clone carrying this T cell receptor beta chain occurred many times. TRAV- and TRBV-specific primers were used for first-strand cDNA, which covered alpha and beta chains. The PCR that amplified TCRs ran for about 20 cycles, relying on a constant-region primer and a V-primer adapter. Amplification (by in vitro transcription) was performed on isolated mRNA. TCRdb passed the reads through MiXCR, listing each CDR3 protein once. The sample consists of some 57,000 distinct CDR3 sequences, about a quarter of them appearing once. The time point here: after trial treatment. The treatment is: LDRT plus nivolumab, ipilimumab, low-dose cyclophosphamide and aspirin (RACIN trial). In the RACIN dose-escalation trial, donors got nivolumab plus ipilimumab with aspirin, cyclophosphamide and radiotherapy. This sample stems from a study of low-dose radiotherapy and immunotherapy resistance in tumors. Across the study: Cohort 2 patients were irradiated with 1 Gy every two weeks, reaching 13 Gy over 26 weeks.

The CDR3 sequence is 17 residues long. Germline lookup yields CDR1 MGHRA and CDR2 YSYEKL. J gave up 1 base and V 0 bases, and 4 bases lay outside the gene matches. Sample: PBMCs, taken after low-dose radiotherapy plus immunotherapy. The rearrangement joins TRBV4-1 to TRBJ2-2, with 8 bases that match TRBD2. This receptor was identified in a male donor with prostate cancer. For the CDR3, the DNA is TGCGCCAGCAGCCAAGAGCACAGCGGGAGGAACACCGGGGAGCTGTTTTTT. Its translation: CASSQEHSGRNTGELFF.